Described below is a single TCR beta chain sequence and its context. Its antigen is not known. The CDR3 extends over 13 amino acids. Germline V gene data show CDR1 as LNHDA and CDR2 as SQIVND (reference sequence). Trimming left V 6 bases short and J 2 bases short, with 11 bases between. Clones were sequenced by immunoSEQ multiplex PCR, and TCRdb holds only the in-frame ones, with some missing. In the table there are 300,000 to 400,000 clones, 75% to 90% of which are singletons. Treatment of the sample: 15 to 20 received Ad26.COV2.S at low or high dose, single or two shots; about 5 received placebo; per-sample allocation not given. Sampling happened 63 days after the first vaccine or placebo injection. This sample is part of a study of Ad26.COV2.S vaccination and SARS-CoV-2 variants. In the study overall: Trial arm assignment for the donor was COV1001 Ad26.COV2.S. Administration of Ad26.COV2.S was intramuscular, either once or twice 56 days apart.

Study-wide points: Spike-specific TCR breadth was greater in vaccine than placebo recipients. Breadth measured for non-spike TCRs was similar across vaccine and placebo recipients.

The sequences come from peripheral blood, collected in a trial of Ad26.COV2.S vaccine versus placebo. The V and J genes are TRBV19 and TRBJ2-7, with TRBD2 as a possible D gene (5 bases). The clonotype comes from a person aged 18-65 years who received the Ad26.COV2.S COVID-19 vaccine or a placebo. The CDR3 coding sequence is TGTGCCAGTAGGGCGGACGGGGCCTACGAGCAGTACTTC. Translated: CASRADGAYEQYF.